Listed here are 7 T cell receptor beta chains from one sample, sequenced in a study of control samples from healthy donors and cancer patients. TCRdb's table, derived via immunoSEQ multiplex PCR, lists solely in-frame clones and lacks some. Here the sample spans around 120,000 clones, roughly 92% being singletons. Sequencing was carried out using blood. Receptor source: a woman aged 18-35 years in good health.

V gene TRBV6-1 combines with J gene TRBJ1-6; no clear D. V dropped 4 bases and J dropped 0 bases, with 22 bases sitting between them. The CDR3 sequence is 20 residues long. Germline CDR1 and CDR2: MNHNS and SASEGT. The CDR3 sequence: CASSAGFAGVKSSYNSPLHF. In DNA form, the CDR3 reads TGTGCCAGCAGTGCGGGGTTCGCCGGAGTCAAAAGCTCCTATAATTCACCCCTCCACTTT.

This chain uses TRBV6-2 or TRBV6-3 with TRBJ1-5; tentative D call: TRBD1 (5 bases). Trimming cost V 2 bases and J 5 bases, with 13 bases left between them. The CDR3 runs to 15 residues. Looked up from germline, CDR1 is MNHEY and CDR2 is SVGEGT. This chain's CDR3 is CASSYAQGAHQPQHF. Written as DNA, the CDR3 is TGTGCCAGCAGTTACGCCCAAGGGGCGCATCAGCCCCAGCATTTT.

The gene calls are TRBV19 and TRBJ1-2; D not certain. The CDR3 loop spans 12 amino acids. The ends were cut back, 3 bases at V and 8 bases at J, with 10 bases in the middle. Germline CDR1 LNHDA, CDR2 SQIVND (reference sequence). DNA of the CDR3: TGTGCCAGTAGTATTAAGACGGGCGGCTACACCTTC. This gives the protein CASSIKTGGYTF.

The rearrangement uses TRBV3-1 (or the pseudogene TRBV3-2) and TRBJ2-2, with D perhaps TRBD1 (6 bases). The CDR3 is 15 amino acids. The germline CDR1 and CDR2 sequences are LGHDT and YNNKEL (reference sequence). Trimming removed 8 bases from V and 3 bases from J, with 16 bases in between. The CDR3 sequence: CASRQTGRYTGELFF. The CDR3 DNA follows: TGTGCCAGCCGACAGACAGGCCGTTACACCGGGGAGCTGTTTTTT.

The chain links TRBV5-1 to TRBJ2-1; D ambiguous. The V gene lost 0 bases and the J gene lost 7 bases, with 8 bases spanning the gap. The germline CDR1 and CDR2 sequences are SGHRS and YFSETQ. The CDR3 is made up of 13 amino acids. The CDR3 bases are TGCGCCAGCAGCTTGGACAGAAGAAATGAGCAGTTCTTC. This codes for CASSLDRRNEQFF.

This sequence joins TRBV2 and TRBJ2-7; D gene unclear. V was trimmed by 4 bases and J by 4 bases, leaving 5 bases between them. Germline CDR1 SNHLY, CDR2 FYNNEI. This CDR3 region has 11 residues. The CDR3 protein is CASSAGYEQYF. In DNA, the CDR3 is TGTGCCAGCAGTGCAGGATACGAGCAGTACTTC.

This chain connects TRBV28 to TRBJ2-7; D is perhaps TRBD1 or TRBD2 (5 bases each). Trimming stripped 7 bases from V and 9 bases from J, with 19 bases between. The CDR3 loop spans 13 amino acids. Germline V CDR1 and CDR2: MDHEN, SYDVKM. The CDR3 loop reads CASTSGVLGVQYF. Here the CDR3 DNA reads TGTGCCAGCACATCCGGGGTTTTGGGGGTGCAGTACTTC.